This TCR beta chain was captured in a study of T cell repertoires in cytomegalovirus infection. Study at large: Both recently identified HLA-C-restricted and well-studied HLA-B-restricted CMV epitopes were used in the study. Overall study results and limits: The cumulative frequency of public TCR beta families distinguished individuals who carried CMV together with the relevant HLA. Across the ex vivo response, the dominant clonotypes were HLA-C-restricted CMV-specific TCR beta clonotypes.

This clonotype was seen more than once but under ten times. What it recognizes is unknown. TCRdb recomputed calls from the reads with MiXCR, one row per CDR3 protein. The table lists approximately 76,000 distinct CDR3 sequences, around 40% of them singletons, with 85% to 95% in the top ten. The CDR3 contains 15 residues. CDR1 is SGHVS, CDR2 FQNEAQ, per germline. V lost 1 base and J 1 base, leaving 7 bases between the germline ends. The chain has TRBV7-8 and TRBJ2-2; D gene unclear. This clonotype was obtained from a human donor in good health (CMV status not recorded). Some clones in this sample may be carry-over from other donors' samples. The sample in question was CD8+ T cells from cultured PBMCs, obtained from culture after CMV antigen stimulation. The CDR3 reads CASSLVGGNTGELFF. CDR3 coding DNA: TGTGCCAGCAGCTTAGTTGGCGGGAACACCGGGGAGCTGTTTTTT.